This T cell receptor beta chain was recorded in a study of beta chain features in type 1 diabetes. This clone was seen a few times. Its antigen is not known. Isolated RNA was reverse transcribed in full, so expressed TCRB transcripts were sequenced. Libraries were prepared by immunoSEQ multiplex PCR; TCRdb keeps only in-frame clonotypes and omits some of them. This table has some 190,000 clones, less than 9.5% appearing once. Purities over 95% were achieved in all sorted populations. V lost 4 bases and J lost 2, with 8 bases in between. The CDR3 covers 13 residues. Germline CDR1 MDHEN, CDR2 SYDVKM. General observations from the study: TCRB CDR3 length was moderately but significantly reduced in all four CD4+ subsets of Type 1 diabetes patients. TCRB rearrangement may or may not be influenced by HLA type; here this remained unresolved. Compared with healthy donors, patients appeared to share more similar naive, central memory and regulatory TCRB repertoires. Although PCR might favor shorter templates, it would do so equally in patients and controls.

The chain links TRBV28 to TRBJ1-2, with D possibly matching TRBD1 (6 bases). Sequenced material: central memory CD4+ T cells from blood. The source of this sequence is a woman aged 40 to 50 with type 1 diabetes. CDR3 in amino acids: CASSWTANYGYTF. As DNA, the CDR3 is TGTGCCAGCAGTTGGACAGCGAACTATGGCTACACCTTC.